This is a list of T cell receptor beta chains from one sample in a study of T cells in narcolepsy. Measured with immunoSEQ multiplex PCR; TCRdb has only the in-frame clones, and not every one. The top ten clones hold under 5% of a sample with some 32,000 clones, around 77% of them seen once. Sequencing used memory (CD45RA-) CD4+ T cells from blood. These receptor sequences come from a human donor in good health. CDR3s include the opening cysteine and the closing phenylalanine or tryptophan. The D gene is left open where the match is weak. Expanded clones are given a class, and other clones once, few, many or no size at all.

v_gene,d_gene,j_gene,abundance,CDR3nt,CDR3aa
TRBV30,TRBD1,TRBJ1-2,NA,TGTGCCTGGAATTCCCCGTCCCCCGGGACAGCCTATGGCTACACCTTC,CAWNSPSPGTAYGYTF
TRBV6-6,NA,TRBJ1-6,NA,TGTGCCAGCAGTTACCTCGATTCACCCCTCCACTTT,CASSYLDSPLHF
TRBV6-4,NA,TRBJ1-1,NA,TGTGCCAGCTCACCACCCCCCGAATTGAACACTGAAGCTTTCTTT,CASSPPPELNTEAFF
TRBV27,NA,TRBJ2-7,NA,TGTGCCAGCAGTAGAGCAGGAGTCTACGAGCAGTACTTC,CASSRAGVYEQYF
TRBV12-5,NA,TRBJ2-3,NA,TGTGCTAGTGGCCCCGCCTCAGGGACTTTCACAGATACGCAGTATTTT,CASGPASGTFTDTQYF
TRBV27,TRBD2,TRBJ2-1,NA,TGTGCCAGCAGTCTAGCGGGGGGCTACAATGAGCAGTTCTTC,CASSLAGGYNEQFF
TRBV10-3,TRBD1,TRBJ2-2,NA,TGTGCCATCAGCGCGGGACAGGGGAACACCGGGGAGCTGTTTTTT,CAISAGQGNTGELFF
TRBV7-2,NA,TRBJ1-2,NA,TGTGCCAGCAGCTTAGATCGGGCTTCCTATGGCTACACCTTC,CASSLDRASYGYTF
TRBV7-2,NA,TRBJ1-2,NA,TGTGCCAGCAGCTCAGGGACGGGGGGCTACTATGGCTACACCTTC,CASSSGTGGYYGYTF
TRBV7-3,TRBD2,TRBJ2-3,NA,TGTGCCAGCAGCTTAGGCGCTAGCGGGAACCCCACAGATACGCAGTATTTT,CASSLGASGNPTDTQYF
TRBV19,NA,TRBJ2-1,NA,TGTGCCAGTAGTATAGGGTCGGGGGCAACCTACAATGAGCAGTTCTTC,CASSIGSGATYNEQFF
TRBV19,NA,TRBJ1-6,NA,TGTGCCAGTAGTATTGGAGGCGGGTATCGTAATTCACCCCTCCACTTT,CASSIGGGYRNSPLHF
TRBV18,NA,TRBJ2-7,NA,TGTGCCAGCTCACCGGACGACGAGCAGTACTTC,CASSPDDEQYF
TRBV7-2,NA,TRBJ1-1,NA,TGTGCCAGCAGCGTTTTCGGGGGTGACACTGAAGCTTTCTTT,CASSVFGGDTEAFF
TRBV5-1,NA,TRBJ2-5,NA,TGCGCCAGCAGCTTGGCCCACCGCGGGCCCGGAGAGACCCAGTACTTC,CASSLAHRGPGETQYF
TRBV30,TRBD1,TRBJ2-7,once,TGTGCCTATCACCCGCCGGACAGGGTGGGCTACGAGCAGTACTTC,CAYHPPDRVGYEQYF
TRBV4-1,TRBD1,TRBJ2-5,NA,TGTGCCAGCAGCCAGCAGACAGGGTTGGAGACCCAGTACTTC,CASSQQTGLETQYF
TRBV19,NA,TRBJ1-5,NA,TGTGCCAGTAGTTTGTCAGAGTATAGCAATCAGCCCCAGCATTTT,CASSLSEYSNQPQHF